Below, 13 T cell receptor beta chains from the same sample are listed, as sequenced in a study of T cells after posttransplantation cyclophosphamide. Cells defined as naive were viable CD3+CD4+ or CD3+CD8+ and CCR7+CD45RA+CD45RO-CD95-CD27+CD28+. Generated by immunoSEQ multiplex PCR, the TCRdb table keeps only in-frame clones and is missing some. The repertoire holds around 31,000 clones, with around nine tenths as singletons. The material sequenced was naive CD4+ T cells sorted from blood. The receptors were gathered from a man under 40 in good health and a related stem cell transplant donor.

This clone was seen a single time. The chain recombines TRBV29-1 with TRBJ2-7; tentative D call: TRBD2 (5 bases). Germline values: CDR1 SQVTM, CDR2 ANQGSEA. The V gene lost 3 bases and the J gene lost 0 bases, with 9 bases spanning the gap. The CDR3 sequence is 13 residues long. The CDR3 sequence: CSVEGDGSYEQYF. The CDR3 coding sequence is TGCAGCGTTGAGGGAGACGGCTCCTACGAGCAGTACTTC.

V gene TRBV18 combines with J gene TRBJ2-7; possible D gene TRBD1, 6 bases. Germline V gives CDR1 KGHSH, CDR2 LQKENI. CDR3 length: 13 residues. V lost 1 base and J lost 6, with 10 bases in between. The DNA of the CDR3 is TGTGCCAGCTCACCACGGACAGTCACCGAGCAGTACTTC. Translation: CASSPRTVTEQYF.

The chain recombines TRBV10-1 with TRBJ2-1, with TRBD1 matching 11 bases. Germline V gives CDR1 WNHNN, CDR2 SYGVQD (reference sequence). The junction had 4 bases not matched to a gene; V was cut back by 2 bases and J by 10 bases. This CDR3 contains 14 residues. The CDR3: CASSEGTGGREQFF. DNA of the CDR3: TGCGCCAGCAGTGAGGGGACAGGGGGGAGAGAGCAGTTCTTC.

The chain joins TRBV5-4 to TRBJ1-4; D gene unclear. Germline V gene data show CDR1 as SGHNT and CDR2 as YYREEE (reference sequence). The CDR3 length is 14 residues. The ends were cut back, 0 bases at V and 8 bases at J, with 11 bases in the middle. The CDR3 DNA is TGTGCCAGCAGCTTGGAGCCGGCGGGAGAAAAACTGTTTTTT. This sequence encodes CASSLEPAGEKLFF.

A single count supports this clone. This chain joins TRBV29-1 and TRBJ1-4; D possibly corresponds to TRBD1 (6 bases). V lost 7 bases to trimming and J lost 7 bases, with 13 bases between them. This CDR3 is 12 amino acids long. Germline assignment: CDR1 SQVTM and CDR2 ANQGSEA. DNA for the CDR3: TGCAGCGCCGGACAGAGCTCTGAAAAACTGTTTTTT. It is translated as CSAGQSSEKLFF.

This chain connects TRBV11-2 to TRBJ2-2, with 8 bases fitting TRBD1. CDR3 size: 16 residues. Germline CDR1 SGHAT, CDR2 FQNNGV. Trimming cost V 5 bases and J 0 bases; bases outside gene matches: 5. The chain's CDR3 is CASSRNRGANTGELFF. CDR3 bases: TGTGCCAGCAGCCGTAACAGGGGGGCGAACACCGGGGAGCTGTTTTTT.

V gene TRBV7-9 combines with J gene TRBJ2-2; 7 bases align to TRBD1. V gave up 1 base and J gave up 2 bases; unmatched junction bases: 4. The CDR3 is 16 amino acids. CDR1 is SEHNR, CDR2 FQNEAQ, per germline (reference sequence). CDR3 sequence: CASSLGGTVNTGELFF. Here the CDR3 DNA reads TGTGCCAGCAGCTTAGGAGGGACAGTCAACACCGGGGAGCTGTTTTTT.

V usage is TRBV7-3 and J usage is TRBJ1-1, with 10 bases that match TRBD1. The CDR3 loop spans 14 amino acids. Germline CDR1 is SGHTA and CDR2 is FQGTGA. The ends lost 4 bases at V and 4 bases at J; junction bases unmatched: 3. The CDR3 nucleotides are TGTGCCAGCAGCTGGGACAGGGGCTCCACTGAAGCTTTCTTT. As protein: CASSWDRGSTEAFF.

V is TRBV2 and J is TRBJ1-4, with a possible D match to TRBD1 (5 bases). V gave up 2 bases and J gave up 16 bases, with 11 bases separating them. The length of the CDR3 is 11 residues. Germline lookup yields CDR1 SNHLY and CDR2 FYNNEI. The CDR3 spells CASSEWEGKFF. The DNA of the CDR3 is TGTGCCAGCAGTGAATGGGAGGGGAAGTTTTTT. The full variable domain, completed using reference TRBV2 and TRBJ1-4, is EPEVTQTPSHQVTQMGQEVILRCVPISNHLYFYWYRQILGQKVEFLVSFYNNEISEKSEIFDDQFSVERPDGSNFTLKIRSTKLEDSAMYFCASSEWEGKFFGSGTQLSVL.

V is TRBV9 and J is TRBJ2-3, with D possibly being TRBD2 (6 bases). From germline, CDR1 is SGDLS and CDR2 YYNGEE. This CDR3 has 15 residues. V gave up 0 bases and J gave up 1 base, with 9 bases separating them. CDR3 in DNA: TGTGCCAGCAGCGTAGTCGGGGAGGGCACAGATACGCAGTATTTT. It is translated as CASSVVGEGTDTQYF.

This chain links TRBV10-3 with TRBJ1-5; D gene uncertain. Germline CDR1 reads ENHRY; CDR2 reads SYGVKD. V was cut by 3 bases and J by 2 bases, with 8 bases left in between. This CDR3 has 14 amino acids. Here the CDR3 DNA reads TGTGCCATCAGTGAAGTGAGAGGCAATCAGCCCCAGCATTTT. It is translated as CAISEVRGNQPQHF.

The chain employs TRBV6-6 and TRBJ1-5; TRBD1 aligns across 11 bases. The CDR3 extends over 15 amino acids. Germline V gene data show CDR1 as MNHNY and CDR2 as SVGAGI (reference sequence). The J segment lost 5 bases and the V segment lost 1 base, leaving 1 base of the junction unmatched. CDR3 nucleotide sequence: TGTGCCAGCAGTTACTGGACAGGGGGCGATCAGCCCCAGCATTTT. Translating it yields CASSYWTGGDQPQHF.

This chain links TRBV28 with TRBJ1-5; 11 bases are shared with TRBD1. With 6 bases clipped from V and 10 bases from J, the junction kept 8 bases outside the gene matches. CDR3 length: 14 residues. The germline CDR1 and CDR2 sequences are MDHEN and SYDVKM. CDR3: CASSSDRGRVPQHF. The CDR3 DNA reads as TGTGCCAGCAGCTCGGACAGGGGGCGCGTTCCCCAGCATTTT.